This T cell receptor beta chain was identified in a study of T cell responses to AZD1222 COVID-19 vaccine. Sequencing used immunoSEQ multiplex PCR; TCRdb keeps in-frame clones, though not all of them. The table includes approximately 140,000 clones, 70% to 90% detected once. Study findings and constraints: With dominance at 160-218 and 743-854, vaccine-associated CD4 TCRs spanned spike. The reported proportion of spike-specific TCRs targeting unmutated variant regions was nearly half. Clonal diversity may have been underestimated, and the donors were mostly white British, with more females than males. Increases in Spike-specific TCR breadth and depth were seen after two AZD1222 doses.

This CDR3 has 14 residues. Trimming removed 4 bases at V and 3 bases at J, with 14 bases between. Germline-derived CDR1 and CDR2 are SGHRS and YFSETQ. About this clone: Its antigen is currently unknown.

This receptor was identified in an adult in good health. The sequences come from peripheral blood, collected on day 0 of AZD1222 vaccination. The chain uses TRBV5-1 and TRBJ2-7; D possibly matches TRBD1 or TRBD2 (5 bases each). The CDR3 DNA sequence: TGCGCCAGCAGCCCGGGACGGAGTTTCTACGAGCAGTACTTC. Its protein is CASSPGRSFYEQYF.